This T cell receptor (beta chain) is from a study of beta chain features in type 1 diabetes (dated by TCRdb to 2016 to 2019). In the study overall: Patients and healthy donors did not differ in mean age, gender distribution, total cell number or subset yield. In the study, TCRB repertoires of sorted circulating CD4+ T cell subsets from recently diagnosed type 1 diabetes patients were compared with those of matched healthy donors. Regulatory and stem cell-like memory subsets were obtained from only 8 patients and roughly 8 healthy donors, while naive and central memory subsets were obtained from all 30 or so donors. A total of roughly 99,000,000 sorted cells were examined across all samples, and the number of cells per subset was strongly correlated with RNA yield.

Remarks on this clone: Its antigen is not yet known. Per-base quality was not reported, and no clone a single base away is much larger than it.

Broader findings and caveats from the paper: Naive, central memory and regulatory TCRB repertoires appeared more similar among patients than among healthy donors. Shorter templates might be favored by PCR, yet because patient and control samples were amplified and corrected together, any such skew would affect both groups equally. Sequencing cDNA rather than genomic DNA could over-represent highly expressing activated cells, although activation and CD3 levels did not differ between groups. Only small numbers of individuals were included in the HLA sub-analyses, which left unresolved whether HLA type had any influence on TCRB rearrangement. A moderate but significant shortening of TCRB CDR3 length was observed in type 1 diabetes patients in all four CD4+ subsets. At VDJ recombination sites, patients with type 1 diabetes made fewer insertions and deleted more nucleotides, a pattern implying thymic rearrangement abnormalities.

Trimming at the junction amounts to 1 base on V and 4 bases on J, and the germline ends lie 13 bases apart. Including cysteine and phenylalanine, the CDR3 has 15 amino acids. The only DNA kept is the CDR3, 45 bases in frame from the first base. Based on the germline V gene (reference sequence), the CDR1 and CDR2 sequences are SEHNR and FQNEAQ. All of the isolated RNA was reverse transcribed with the High Capacity cDNA Reverse Transcription Kit, so expressed TCRB transcripts were sequenced. Deep immunoSEQ sequencing was performed on naive, central memory and regulatory T cell samples, with an average of about 3.57 million total reads per sample. After sorted cells were lysed in RLT buffer, RNA was extracted with DNase-treated RNeasy Micro or Mini kits, with the choice depending on cell number. Each cell subset was processed separately to prevent cross-contamination, with patient and healthy donor samples processed together. Using the immunoSEQ multiplex PCR, TCRB sequences were amplified from cDNA into 87-bp fragments spanning the CDR3 region. Sequencing of the amplicons was done on the Illumina HiSeq platform. In the original analysis: PCR bias was corrected computationally using synthetic template baselines, and reads within Hamming distance 2 were collapsed, with unmergeable singletons discarded. By aligning reads against IMGT, V, D and J genes, CDR3 length, and insertions or deletions at six rearrangement sites were assigned. Within each subset, clonotype counts were normalized to sorted cell number, after which true diversity and Gini coefficients were computed with the tcR R package. Repertoire sharing was quantified using the overlap coefficient calculated on TCRB nucleotide sequences. As a proxy for the pre-selection repertoire, out-of-frame TCRB sequences from naive cells were analyzed. TCRdb obtained this table from immuneACCESS and retained in-frame rearrangements with V and J assigned. These tables miss some clones; where compared with another copy, unresolved V genes account for less than half of the shortfall, and the remainder is unexplained. From that table come the V and J calls and clone size; the DNA was used to work out D and trimming. The sample profile shows a few hundred thousand clones; about 20% of them were found once. The top ten constitute approximately 0.046% of the sample.

A single peripheral blood draw of about 120 mL on average was collected from each donor into heparinised tubes. Using a panel that included CD45RO, CCR7, CD25, CD127, CD95 and CD27, naive, central memory, regulatory and stem cell-like memory CD4+ T cells were sorted on a BD FACSAria II. All sorted populations exceeded 95% purity. PBMCs were separated immediately by Lymphoprep density gradient centrifugation and were stained directly, without being cultured. So that batch effects would be minimized, each experiment stained and sorted samples in pairs, pairing one healthy donor with one patient. The specimen was naive CD4+ T cells from blood. The cell subset or site tag for this specimen amounts to: true naive CD4+ T cells. The clonotype was recovered from a woman under 30 in good health. The rearrangement joined TRBV7-9 to TRBJ2-5, and possibly TRBD2, on 6 matching bases. The CDR3 loop reads CASSLVTGAGETQYF. The DNA reads as follows: TGTGCCAGCAGCTTAGTTACGGGAGCCGGAGAGACCCAGTACTTC.